This T cell receptor (beta chain) was sequenced for a study of regulatory T cells in long-lasting Graves disease. This clonotype was counted ten times or more. Stated time point: newly diagnosed GD, antithyroid drugs for less than 3 months. With RNA extracted from PBMCs as input, the TCR library was made. Building of the TCR beta libraries involved iRepertoire HTBI primers and Arm-PCR of CDR3 regions. How the authors handled the data: Across samples, over 55 TRBV and roughly 13 TRBJ segments were found. TCRdb analysed the multiplex PCR reads with MiXCR anew, one entry per CDR3 protein. The V and J calls were determined by TCRdb, not by the authors. The sample includes more than 300,000 distinct CDR3 sequences, around 15% of them seen just once. Per germline, CDR1 DFQATT and CDR2 SNEGSKA (reference sequence). V dropped 4 bases and J dropped 0 bases, with 10 bases sitting between them. The CDR3 runs 14 residues.

Here the sequenced sample was peripheral blood mononuclear cells (PBMCs), taken at new diagnosis, from a patient treated with antithyroid drugs. The sequence came from a female donor with Graves disease. This chain links TRBV20-1 with TRBJ1-3; maybe TRBD1 (5 bases). CDR3 sequence (DNA): TGCAGTGCTATGAGCAGGGTCTCTGGAAACACCATATATTTT. Its protein is CSAMSRVSGNTIYF.